The 29 T cell receptor beta chains listed next were all sequenced from one sample in a study of stem cell transplantation in POMP-related autoinflammatory disease (TCRdb year 2021). Library creation used the immunoSEQ multiplex PCR assay. TCRdb's version of the immuneACCESS table is confined to in-frame rearrangements and falls short of the full clone set. An unresolved V gene accounts for under half of the shortfall where checked; the remainder is of unknown origin. The sample profile shows about 26,000 clones; around 86% of them were found once. The ten biggest clones cover approximately 2.3% of the sample. The time point label corresponds to: before hematopoietic stem cell transplant. Sample: CD4+ T cells from PBMCs, taken before stem cell transplantation. The receptors were gathered from a human donor with POMP-related autoinflammation and immune dysregulation (PRAID).

This chain joins TRBV11-2 and TRBJ1-5; TRBD1 matches at 8 bases. The CDR3 is 15 residues long. V lost 5 bases to trimming and J lost 0 bases; unmatched junction nucleotides: 3. Germline CDR1 is SGHAT and CDR2 is FQNNGV. The CDR3 coding sequence is TGTGCCAGCAGCCCCGGACAGGGTAGCAATCAGCCCCAGCATTTT. Its translation: CASSPGQGSNQPQHF.

The chain has TRBV4-2 and TRBJ1-6; the D is unclear. Per the germline V gene, CDR1 is LGHNA and CDR2 is YNFKEQ. The CDR3 consists of 17 residues. V was cut by 0 bases and J by 1 base, with 10 bases left in between. The CDR3 sequence: CASSQDITGSYNSPLHF. The DNA of the CDR3 is TGTGCCAGCAGCCAAGATATCACGGGTTCCTATAATTCACCCCTCCACTTT.

The V gene is TRBV28, the J gene TRBJ2-6; 9 positions match TRBD2. The J segment lost 8 bases and the V segment lost 5 bases, leaving 7 bases of the junction unmatched. This CDR3 region has 15 residues. Germline V CDR1 and CDR2: MDHEN, SYDVKM. This chain's CDR3 is CASSQGLALSNVLTF. CDR3 nucleotide sequence: TGTGCCAGCAGTCAGGGACTAGCTTTGTCCAACGTCCTGACTTTC. The full variable domain, completed using reference TRBV28 and TRBJ2-6, is DVKVTQSSRYLVKRTGEKVFLECVQDMDHENMFWYRQDPGLGLRLIYFSYDVKMKEKGDIPEGYSVSREKKERFSLILESASTNQTSMYLCASSQGLALSNVLTFGAGSRLTVL.

The genes are TRBV19 and TRBJ2-3; D gene ambiguous. The CDR3 consists of 17 residues. V lost 2 bases and J 2 bases, leaving 17 bases between the germline ends. CDR1 is LNHDA and CDR2 is SQIVND in the germline V gene (reference sequence). CDR3 sequence (DNA): TGTGCCAGTAGTATAAGGAGCCGGATACCCACCACAGATACGCAGTATTTT. Its protein product is CASSIRSRIPTTDTQYF. Filled out from reference TRBV19 and TRBJ2-3, the complete variable domain reads DGGITQSPKYLFRKEGQNVTLSCEQNLNHDAMYWYRQDPGQGLRLIYYSQIVNDFQKGDIAEGYSVSREKKESFPLTVTSAQKNPTAFYLCASSIRSRIPTTDTQYFGPGTRLTVL.

This clone has a handful of counts. The chain links TRBV27 to TRBJ1-3; D possibly corresponds to TRBD1 (5 bases). The CDR3 extends over 13 amino acids. Trimming removed 2 bases from V and 4 bases from J, with 6 bases in between. In germline, CDR1 is MNHEY, CDR2 SMNVEV (reference sequence). Here the CDR3 DNA reads TGTGCCAGCAGTTTAAACAGGGGAAACACCATATATTTT. It specifies CASSLNRGNTIYF.

The table lists this clone with a few counts. The chain employs TRBV5-4 and TRBJ1-5; D not resolved. CDR1 and CDR2 (germline): SGHNT, YYREEE (reference sequence). Deletions cut 5 bases from V and 5 bases from J, with 11 bases between. The CDR3 contains 13 residues. The CDR3 nucleotides read TGTGCCAGCAGTCTTGGACGAGATCAGCCCCAGCATTTT. This gives the protein CASSLGRDQPQHF.

This sequence joins TRBV6-5 and TRBJ2-7; D unresolved. CDR3 length: 13 amino acids. Germline CDR1 is MNHEY and CDR2 is SVGAGI. Trimming cost V 2 bases and J 4 bases, with 9 bases left between them. The CDR3 loop reads CASSYGPEYEQYF. For the CDR3, the DNA is TGTGCCAGCAGTTACGGCCCAGAATACGAGCAGTACTTC.

The chain links TRBV6-1 to TRBJ1-1, with D perhaps matching TRBD1 (5 bases). The germline CDR1 and CDR2 sequences are MNHNS and SASEGT. V shed 0 bases and J shed 0 bases, with 14 bases lying between them. The CDR3 length is 17 residues. CDR3 in amino acids: CASSEAPRGVMNTEAFF. CDR3 bases: TGTGCCAGCAGTGAAGCGCCACGAGGGGTTATGAACACTGAAGCTTTCTTT.

The J gene is TRBJ2-7, the V gene TRBV30, with 8 bases fitting TRBD1. CDR1 and CDR2 (germline): GTSNPN, SVGIG (reference sequence). V was clipped by 2 bases and J by 2 bases; unmatched bases: 8. This CDR3 region has 15 residues. Here the CDR3 reads CAWSPHSTGAYEQYF. The CDR3 DNA sequence: TGTGCCTGGAGTCCCCATTCGACAGGGGCCTACGAGCAGTACTTC.

A note on this clone: Its ends do not fully match the called genes, so a read error is possible. The gene calls are TRBV6-4 and TRBJ2-3; 7 nucleotides match TRBD1. CDR1 MRHNA and CDR2 SNTAGT come from the germline V gene. This CDR3 region has 16 residues. CDR3 region: CASSYSIGQGTDTQYF. The CDR3, as DNA: TGTGCCAGCAGTTACTCAATCGGACAGGGCACAGATACGCAGTATTTT.

This chain's CDR3 is CASSFDPGRRVGEQFF. DNA of the CDR3: TGCGCCAGCAGCTTTGATCCGGGACGACGAGTAGGGGAGCAGTTCTTC. The chain joins TRBV5-1 to TRBJ2-1, with D perhaps being TRBD1 or TRBD2 (5 bases each). CDR1 is SGHRS, CDR2 YFSETQ, per germline. Trimming shortened V by 2 bases and J by 10 bases, and 22 bases separated the two germline ends. CDR3 length equals 16 residues.

This chain joins TRBV10-3 and TRBJ1-1; D is uncertain. Deletions cut 0 bases from V and 3 bases from J, with 14 bases between. This CDR3 is built from 16 residues. Germline V lookup: CDR1 ENHRY, CDR2 SYGVKD. The CDR3 region has the DNA TGTGCCATCAGTGAGTCGAAGAGGAGGACTTACACTGAAGCTTTCTTT. Its translation: CAISESKRRTYTEAFF.

This chain connects TRBV11-2 to TRBJ2-2, with a possible D match to TRBD1 (6 bases). The V end lost 2 bases, the J end lost 5 bases, and 6 bases lay between the germline ends. Germline loops: CDR1 SGHAT, CDR2 FQNNGV. This CDR3 has 13 amino acids. The CDR3 region has the DNA TGTGCCAGCAGCTTAACAGGGACCGGGGAGCTGTTTTTT. The encoded protein is CASSLTGTGELFF.

CDR3: CASSRRVGMGNTEAFF. The CDR3 region has the DNA TGTGCCAGCAGTCGCCGAGTAGGGATGGGGAACACTGAAGCTTTCTTT. The rearrangement uses TRBV27 and TRBJ1-1; no definite D call. CDR3 size: 16 residues. Germline lookup yields CDR1 MNHEY and CDR2 SMNVEV (reference sequence). V lost 5 bases, J lost 1 base, and 17 bases lay in between.

The rearrangement uses TRBV21-1 and TRBJ2-7. TRBV21-1 has pseudogene status. This CDR3 has 14 residues. The CDR3 nucleotides are TGTGCCAGCAGCACTAACCCCGGAGGGGGCGAGCAGTACTTC. Translating it yields CASSTNPGGGEQYF.

This clone has just a few counts. This chain uses TRBV2 with TRBJ1-1; D gene uncertain. Germline V gene data show CDR1 as SNHLY and CDR2 as FYNNEI. The ends were cut back, 6 bases at V and 3 bases at J, with 11 bases in the middle. There are 13 residues in the CDR3. The CDR3 region has the DNA TGTGCCAGCAGAGTGTTTCAGGACACTGAAGCTTTCTTT. This sequence encodes CASRVFQDTEAFF.

The chain joins TRBV9 to TRBJ2-2; 7 bases line up with TRBD2. Germline V gene sequence: CDR1 SGDLS, CDR2 YYNGEE. The CDR3 spans 18 residues. V dropped 0 bases and J dropped 3; count of bases not matched to a gene: 11. CDR3 sequence (DNA): TGTGCCAGCAGCGTAGGGCCTGTAGCAGGGAGGGACACCGGGGAGCTGTTTTTT. It codes for CASSVGPVAGRDTGELFF.

This clone is categorized as medium-sized. V gene TRBV5-1 combines with J gene TRBJ2-3; 15 positions agree with TRBD2. J gave up 4 bases and V 4 bases, and 16 bases lay outside the gene matches. The CDR3 length is 20 residues. Germline CDR1 and CDR2: SGHRS and YFSETQ. In DNA form, the CDR3 reads TGCGCCAGCAGCCGATTCGGACTAGCGGGGGGGCCAGGTAGCGCAGATACGCAGTATTTT. Translating gives CASSRFGLAGGPGSADTQYF.

The gene calls are TRBV2 and TRBJ1-1, with a weak D call TRBD1 (6 bases). The CDR3 runs to 15 residues. In germline, CDR1 is SNHLY, CDR2 FYNNEI. Deletions cut 10 bases from V and 1 base from J, with 19 bases between. The CDR3 reads CATLVRGGTNTEAFF. CDR3 DNA: TGTGCCACCCTTGTCCGAGGGGGGACGAACACTGAAGCTTTCTTT.

This sequence joins TRBV2 and TRBJ2-7; the D gene is possibly TRBD2 (5 bases). Germline values: CDR1 SNHLY, CDR2 FYNNEI. The CDR3 totals 15 residues. Trimming stripped 0 bases from V and 2 bases from J, with 11 bases between. DNA for the CDR3: TGTGCCAGCAGTGAAGCGGGGATCGGGGCCTACGAGCAGTACTTC. Translating it yields CASSEAGIGAYEQYF.

The chain uses TRBV7-2 and TRBJ2-1, with 9 bases lining up with TRBD2. Germline V lookup: CDR1 SGHTA, CDR2 FQGNSA. V shed 1 base and J 9 bases; nucleotides not matched to a gene: 7. The CDR3 has 15 amino acids. CDR3 loop: CASSLGGGAGLEQFF. The CDR3 bases are TGTGCCAGCAGCTTAGGCGGGGGGGCAGGACTTGAGCAGTTCTTC.

The chain links TRBV5-1 to TRBJ2-3; 16 nucleotides align to TRBD2. The CDR3 has 21 residues. Germline V gene sequence: CDR1 SGHRS, CDR2 YFSETQ. Trimming removed 0 bases from V and 0 bases from J; junction bases left unmatched: 10. Written as DNA, the CDR3 is TGCGCCAGCAGCTTGGAGGGGACTAGCGGGAGGGCTTCATCTAGCACAGATACGCAGTATTTT. It yields the protein CASSLEGTSGRASSSTDTQYF.

This clone was counted only a few times. This chain joins TRBV28 and TRBJ1-2, with no clear D. Germline CDR1 and CDR2: MDHEN and SYDVKM. The germline V and J ends were trimmed by 2 bases and 5 bases, with 12 bases remaining between them. CDR3 length equals 14 residues. For the CDR3, the DNA is TGTGCCAGCAGTTTAAGGGCCATAGGGTATGGCTACACCTTC. This gives the protein CASSLRAIGYGYTF.

DNA of the CDR3: TGTGCCAGCAGCCCTCTAGCGGGGGGGCCAAACATTCAGTACTTC. This codes for CASSPLAGGPNIQYF. The chain joins TRBV11-2 to TRBJ2-4; 12 positions agree with TRBD2. Trimming took 5 bases from V and 6 from J; bases not matched to a gene: 5. CDR3 length equals 15 residues. From germline, CDR1 is SGHAT and CDR2 FQNNGV.

The chain joins TRBV21-1 to TRBJ1-2; the table calls TRBD1, which could not be checked here. TRBV21-1 corresponds to a pseudogene. The CDR3 totals 18 residues. DNA of the CDR3: TGTGCCAGCAGCACGCGCGATAATAGACAGGGGGGTCGAGATGGCTACACCTTC. This gives the protein CASSTRDNRQGGRDGYTF.

The CDR3 protein is CASSYSDSTDTQYF. Here the CDR3 DNA reads TGCGCCAGCAGCTACTCGGACAGCACAGATACGCAGTATTTT. The chain employs TRBV5-1 and TRBJ2-3; D ambiguous. The V and J ends lost 3 bases and 0 bases respectively, with 8 bases between them. CDR3 size: 14 residues. Germline assignment: CDR1 SGHRS and CDR2 YFSETQ. The full variable domain, completed using reference TRBV5-1 and TRBJ2-3, is KAGVTQTPRYLIKTRGQQVTLSCSPISGHRSVSWYQQTPGQGLQFLFEYFSETQRNKGNFPGRFSGRQFSNSRSEMNVSTLELGDSALYLCASSYSDSTDTQYFGPGTRLTVL.

The rearrangement uses TRBV6-1 and TRBJ2-7, with TRBD2 matching over 10 bases. From germline, CDR1 is MNHNS and CDR2 SASEGT. This CDR3 has 15 amino acids. V was clipped by 2 bases and J by 5 bases; unmatched bases: 6. CDR3 amino acids: CASSERLAGGDEQYF. The CDR3, as DNA: TGTGCCAGCAGTGAACGGTTAGCGGGAGGCGACGAGCAGTACTTC.

The count of this clone is one. The chain links TRBV9 to TRBJ1-2; tentatively, D is TRBD1 (5 bases). The CDR3 sequence is 15 residues long. V lost 4 bases, J lost 2 bases, and 15 bases lay in between. Germline V gives CDR1 SGDLS, CDR2 YYNGEE. The CDR3 loop reads CASSPGGVVNYGYTF. DNA for the CDR3: TGTGCCAGCAGCCCCGGGGGGGTCGTGAACTATGGCTACACCTTC. The full variable domain, in which reference TRBV9 and TRBJ1-2 provide the parts outside the CDR3, is DSGVTQTPKHLITATGQRVTLRCSPRSGDLSVYWYQQSLDQGLQFLIQYYNGEERAKGNILERFSAQQFPDLHSELNLSSLELGDSALYFCASSPGGVVNYGYTFGSGTRLTVV.

V gene TRBV6-6 combines with J gene TRBJ2-3; 7 bases match TRBD2. J gave up 1 base and V 2 bases, and 0 bases lay outside the gene matches. The CDR3 extends over 14 amino acids. The germline V gene has CDR1 MNHNY and CDR2 SVGAGI (reference sequence). The CDR3 bases are TGTGCCAGCAGTTACACTAGCGGCACAGATACGCAGTATTTT. Translation gives CASSYTSGTDTQYF.